This passage covers 5 T cell receptor beta chains from one sample sequenced in a study of chemoradiotherapy in HPV16-positive cancers. This table comes from immunoSEQ multiplex PCR, and its TCRdb copy is limited to in-frame clones, with some not included. The data contain tens of thousands of clones, more than 70% of them seen just once; the ten biggest clones take up 3.5% to 4.5%. Material: blood, obtained from a patient who underwent chemoradiotherapy. The receptors come from a human donor with HPV-associated anogenital cancer.

The count of this clone is one. This rearrangement joins TRBV5-6 to TRBJ2-7, with D tentatively TRBD1 (5 bases). Between the trimmed V and J ends, which lost 1 base and 4 bases, there was a span of 9 bases. Germline V gives CDR1 SGHDT, CDR2 YYEEEE. This CDR3 comprises 13 residues. The CDR3 is CASSLSQGYEQYF. The CDR3 nucleotides read TGTGCCAGCAGCTTGTCGCAGGGTTACGAGCAGTACTTC. The full variable domain, its missing parts supplied by reference TRBV5-6 and TRBJ2-7, is DAGVTQSPTHLIKTRGQQVTLRCSPKSGHDTVSWYQQALGQGPQFIFQYYEEEERQRGNFPDRFSGHQFPNYSSELNVNALLLGDSALYLCASSLSQGYEQYFGPGTRLTVT.

This chain uses TRBV7-9 with TRBJ1-4; D is undetermined. From germline, CDR1 is SEHNR and CDR2 FQNEAQ (reference sequence). The V and J ends lost 8 bases and 7 bases respectively, with 11 bases between them. CDR3 length: 12 amino acids. Here the CDR3 DNA reads TGTGCCAGCGGTCCCCCCAGTGAAAAACTGTTTTTT. Protein sequence: CASGPPSEKLFF.

This rearrangement joins TRBV29-1 to TRBJ1-5; TRBD1 might be the D (5 bases). With 1 base removed from V and 7 bases from J, the gap between germline ends came to 11 bases. The CDR3 totals 13 residues. CDR1 and CDR2 from the germline V gene are SQVTM and ANQGSEA. The CDR3 DNA reads as TGCAGCGTTGAAGGCAGGGTTCTCCAGCCCCAGCATTTT. Translated: CSVEGRVLQPQHF.

V and J are TRBV5-1 and TRBJ1-6; 12 bases agree with TRBD1. The CDR3 runs to 17 residues. From germline, CDR1 is SGHRS and CDR2 YFSETQ. V trimming: 0 bases; J trimming: 7 bases; junction bases outside the gene matches: 5. In DNA form, the CDR3 reads TGCGCCAGCAGCTTGGGAGCGGGACAGGGGGCGAATTCACCCCTCCACTTT. Protein sequence: CASSLGAGQGANSPLHF.

This CDR3 is CASSSQQGAKTQYF. CDR3 sequence (DNA): TGTGCCAGCAGCTCACAACAGGGGGCGAAGACCCAGTACTTC. V and J are TRBV7-9 and TRBJ2-5; 9 bases line up with TRBD1. The V gene end was trimmed by 4 bases and the J gene end by 6 bases; junction bases not matched to a gene: 6. The CDR3 covers 14 residues. Germline V lookup: CDR1 SEHNR, CDR2 FQNEAQ (reference sequence).